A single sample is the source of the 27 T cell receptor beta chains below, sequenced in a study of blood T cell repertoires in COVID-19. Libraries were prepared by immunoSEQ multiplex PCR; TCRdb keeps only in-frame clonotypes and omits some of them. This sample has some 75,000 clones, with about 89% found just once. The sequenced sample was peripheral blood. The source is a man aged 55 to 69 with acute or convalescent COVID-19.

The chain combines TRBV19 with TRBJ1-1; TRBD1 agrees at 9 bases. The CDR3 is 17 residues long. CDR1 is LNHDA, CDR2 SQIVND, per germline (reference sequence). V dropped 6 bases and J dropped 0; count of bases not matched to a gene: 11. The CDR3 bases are TGTGCCAGTAGGACCCCGGGACAGGGAAGTCTGAACACTGAAGCTTTCTTT. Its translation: CASRTPGQGSLNTEAFF.

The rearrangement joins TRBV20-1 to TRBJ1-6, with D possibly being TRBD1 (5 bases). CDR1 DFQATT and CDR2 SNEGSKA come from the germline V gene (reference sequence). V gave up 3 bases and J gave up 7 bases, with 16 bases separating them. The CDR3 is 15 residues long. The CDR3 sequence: CSASKGGRANSPLHF. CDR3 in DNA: TGCAGTGCTAGTAAAGGTGGCAGGGCCAATTCACCCCTCCACTTT.

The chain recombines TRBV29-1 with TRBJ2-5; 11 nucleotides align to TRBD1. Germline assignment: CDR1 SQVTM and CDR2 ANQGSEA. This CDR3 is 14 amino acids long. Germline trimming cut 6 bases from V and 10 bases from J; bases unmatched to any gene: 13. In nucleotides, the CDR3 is TGCAGCGTCCGGACAGGGGGCGCCCAAAGGGGCCAGTACTTC. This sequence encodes CSVRTGGAQRGQYF.

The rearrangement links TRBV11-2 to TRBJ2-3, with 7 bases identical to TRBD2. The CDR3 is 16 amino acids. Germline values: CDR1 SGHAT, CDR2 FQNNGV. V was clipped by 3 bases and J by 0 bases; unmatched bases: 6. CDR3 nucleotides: TGTGCCAGCAGCTTCAGCGGGGACGCTAGCACAGATACGCAGTATTTT. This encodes CASSFSGDASTDTQYF.

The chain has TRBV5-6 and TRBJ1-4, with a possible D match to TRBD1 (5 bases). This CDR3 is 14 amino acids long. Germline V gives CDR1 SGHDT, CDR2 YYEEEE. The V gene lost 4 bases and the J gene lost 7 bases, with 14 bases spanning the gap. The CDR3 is CASSPVGGGEKLFF. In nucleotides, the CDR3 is TGTGCCAGCAGCCCCGTCGGGGGTGGTGAAAAACTGTTTTTT.

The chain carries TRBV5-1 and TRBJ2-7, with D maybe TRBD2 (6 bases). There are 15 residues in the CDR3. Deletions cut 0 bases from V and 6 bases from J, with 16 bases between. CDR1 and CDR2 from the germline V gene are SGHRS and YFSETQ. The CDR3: CASSLAVSGRGEQYF. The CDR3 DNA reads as TGCGCCAGCAGCTTGGCAGTCAGCGGGCGGGGCGAGCAGTACTTC.

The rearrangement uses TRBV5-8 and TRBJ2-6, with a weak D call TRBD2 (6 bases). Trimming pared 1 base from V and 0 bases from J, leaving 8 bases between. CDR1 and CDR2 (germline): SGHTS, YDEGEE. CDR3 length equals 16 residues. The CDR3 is CASSLHGGSGANVLTF. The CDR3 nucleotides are TGTGCCAGCAGCTTGCACGGGGGCTCTGGGGCCAACGTCCTGACTTTC.

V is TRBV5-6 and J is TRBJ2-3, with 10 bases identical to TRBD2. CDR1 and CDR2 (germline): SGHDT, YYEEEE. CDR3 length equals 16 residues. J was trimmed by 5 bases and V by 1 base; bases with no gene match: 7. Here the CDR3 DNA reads TGTGCCAGCAGCTTGAGAACTAGCGGGACAGGAGATACGCAGTATTTT. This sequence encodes CASSLRTSGTGDTQYF.

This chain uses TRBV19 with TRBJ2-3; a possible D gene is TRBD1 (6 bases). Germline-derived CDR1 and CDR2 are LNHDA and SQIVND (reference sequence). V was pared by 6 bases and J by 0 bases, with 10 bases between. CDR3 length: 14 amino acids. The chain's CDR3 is CASRLRGSTDTQYF. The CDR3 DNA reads TGTGCCAGTAGACTCAGGGGAAGCACAGATACGCAGTATTTT.

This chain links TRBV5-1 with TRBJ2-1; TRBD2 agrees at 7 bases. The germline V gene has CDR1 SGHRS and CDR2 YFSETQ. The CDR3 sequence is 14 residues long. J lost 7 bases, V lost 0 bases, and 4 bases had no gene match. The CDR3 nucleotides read TGCGCCAGCAGCTTGGCGCTAGCGGAGAATGAGCAGTTCTTC. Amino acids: CASSLALAENEQFF.

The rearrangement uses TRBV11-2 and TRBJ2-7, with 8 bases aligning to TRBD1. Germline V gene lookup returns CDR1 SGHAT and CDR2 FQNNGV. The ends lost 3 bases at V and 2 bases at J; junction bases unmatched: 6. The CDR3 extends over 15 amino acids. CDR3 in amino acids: CASSFRDRIAYEQYF. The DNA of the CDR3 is TGTGCCAGCAGCTTCCGGGACAGGATAGCCTACGAGCAGTACTTC.

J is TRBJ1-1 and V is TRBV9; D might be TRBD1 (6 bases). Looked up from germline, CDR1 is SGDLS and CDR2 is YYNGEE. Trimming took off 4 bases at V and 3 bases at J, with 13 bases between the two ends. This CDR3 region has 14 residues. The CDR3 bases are TGTGCCAGCAGCCCCTCAACAGGGTACACTGAAGCTTTCTTT. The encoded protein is CASSPSTGYTEAFF.

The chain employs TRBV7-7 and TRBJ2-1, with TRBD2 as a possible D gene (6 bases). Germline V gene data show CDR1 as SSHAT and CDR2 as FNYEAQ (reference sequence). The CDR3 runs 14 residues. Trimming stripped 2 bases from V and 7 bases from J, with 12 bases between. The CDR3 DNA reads TGTGCCAGCAGCTTATCGGGGGTAGCGAATGAGCAGTTCTTC. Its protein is CASSLSGVANEQFF.

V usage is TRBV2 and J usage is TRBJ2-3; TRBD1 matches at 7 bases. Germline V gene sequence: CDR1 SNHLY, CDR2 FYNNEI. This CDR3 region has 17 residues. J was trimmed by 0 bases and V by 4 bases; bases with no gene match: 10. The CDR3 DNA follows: TGTGCCAGCAGTGGGGACAGATTCCCCGCTAGCACAGATACGCAGTATTTT. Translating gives CASSGDRFPASTDTQYF.

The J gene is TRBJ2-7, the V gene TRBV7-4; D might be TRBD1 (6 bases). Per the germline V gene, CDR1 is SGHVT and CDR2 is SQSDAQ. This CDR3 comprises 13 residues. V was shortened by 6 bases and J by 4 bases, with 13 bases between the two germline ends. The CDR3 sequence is CASRIKGEYEQYF. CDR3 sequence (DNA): TGTGCCAGCAGGATAAAGGGGGAATACGAGCAGTACTTC.

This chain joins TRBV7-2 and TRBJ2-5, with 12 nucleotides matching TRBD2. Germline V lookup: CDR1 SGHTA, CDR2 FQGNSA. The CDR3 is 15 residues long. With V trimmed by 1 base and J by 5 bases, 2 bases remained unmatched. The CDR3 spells CASSLGLAGVETQYF. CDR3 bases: TGTGCCAGCAGCTTAGGACTAGCGGGAGTGGAGACCCAGTACTTC.

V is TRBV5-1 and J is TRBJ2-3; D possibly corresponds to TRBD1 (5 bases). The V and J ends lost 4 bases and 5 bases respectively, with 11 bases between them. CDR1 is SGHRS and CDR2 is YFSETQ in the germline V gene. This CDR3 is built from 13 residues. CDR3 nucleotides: TGCGCCAGCAGCGCCCAGGGAATAGATACGCAGTATTTT. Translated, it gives CASSAQGIDTQYF.

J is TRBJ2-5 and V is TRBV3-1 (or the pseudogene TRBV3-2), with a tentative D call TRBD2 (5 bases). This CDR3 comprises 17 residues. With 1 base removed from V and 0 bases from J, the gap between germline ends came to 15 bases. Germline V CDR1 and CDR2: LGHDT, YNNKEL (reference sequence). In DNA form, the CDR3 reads TGTGCCAGCAGCCAAGGGGCTATGAGCGGATACCAAGAGACCCAGTACTTC. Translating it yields CASSQGAMSGYQETQYF.

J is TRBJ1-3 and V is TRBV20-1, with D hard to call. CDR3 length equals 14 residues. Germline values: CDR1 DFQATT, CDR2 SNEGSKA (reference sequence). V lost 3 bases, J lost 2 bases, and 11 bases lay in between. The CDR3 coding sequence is TGCAGTGCTAGTGTAACCGGGGCTGGAAACACCATATATTTT. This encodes CSASVTGAGNTIYF.

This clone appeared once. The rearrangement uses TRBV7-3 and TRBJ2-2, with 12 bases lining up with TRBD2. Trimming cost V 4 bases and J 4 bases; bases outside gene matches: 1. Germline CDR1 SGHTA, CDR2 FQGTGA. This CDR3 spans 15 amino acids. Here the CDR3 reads CASSSGLAGTGELFF. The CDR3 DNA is TGTGCCAGCAGCTCGGGACTAGCGGGCACCGGGGAGCTGTTTTTT. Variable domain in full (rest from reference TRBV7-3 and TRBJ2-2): GAGVSQTPSNKVTEKGKYVELRCDPISGHTALYWYRQSLGQGPEFLIYFQGTGAADDSGLPNDRFFAVRPEGSVSTLKIQRTERGDSAVYLCASSSGLAGTGELFFGEGSRLTVL.

The CDR3 bases are TGCGCCAGCAGCCCCGGGACAGGGGGCGCAGATACGCAGTATTTT. It encodes CASSPGTGGADTQYF. This sequence joins TRBV5-1 and TRBJ2-3; 12 nucleotides align to TRBD1. Germline trimming cut 4 bases from V and 4 bases from J; bases unmatched to any gene: 4. Germline values: CDR1 SGHRS, CDR2 YFSETQ. The length of the CDR3 is 15 residues. The whole variable domain, filled in from reference TRBV5-1 and TRBJ2-3, reads KAGVTQTPRYLIKTRGQQVTLSCSPISGHRSVSWYQQTPGQGLQFLFEYFSETQRNKGNFPGRFSGRQFSNSRSEMNVSTLELGDSALYLCASSPGTGGADTQYFGPGTRLTVL.

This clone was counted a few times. In nucleotides, the CDR3 is TGTGCCAGCTCACCCCAGCTGGGAGGGACTGAAGCTTTCTTT. Translation gives CASSPQLGGTEAFF. The V call is TRBV18, the J call TRBJ1-1; D is undetermined. Per the germline V gene, CDR1 is KGHSH and CDR2 is LQKENI. There are 14 residues in the CDR3. The V gene lost 3 bases and the J gene lost 5 bases, with 13 bases spanning the gap.

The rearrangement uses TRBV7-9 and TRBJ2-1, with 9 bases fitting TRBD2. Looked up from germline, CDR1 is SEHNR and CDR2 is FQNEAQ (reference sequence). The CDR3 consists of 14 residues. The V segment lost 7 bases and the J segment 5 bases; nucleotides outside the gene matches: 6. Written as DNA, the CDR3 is TGTGCCAGCAAATTAGCGGGAGTGGACAATGAGCAGTTCTTC. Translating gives CASKLAGVDNEQFF.

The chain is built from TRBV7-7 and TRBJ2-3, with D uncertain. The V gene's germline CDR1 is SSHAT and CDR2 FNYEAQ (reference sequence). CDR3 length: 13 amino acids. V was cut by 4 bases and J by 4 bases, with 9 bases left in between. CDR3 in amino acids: CASSSVFADTQYF. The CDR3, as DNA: TGTGCCAGCAGCTCTGTGTTCGCAGATACGCAGTATTTT.

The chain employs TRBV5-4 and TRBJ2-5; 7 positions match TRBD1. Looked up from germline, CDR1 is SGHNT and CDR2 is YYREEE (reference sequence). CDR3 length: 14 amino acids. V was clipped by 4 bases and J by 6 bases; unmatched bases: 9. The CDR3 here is CASSQDRASQTQYF. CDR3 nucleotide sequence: TGTGCCAGCAGCCAAGACAGGGCGAGTCAGACCCAGTACTTC.

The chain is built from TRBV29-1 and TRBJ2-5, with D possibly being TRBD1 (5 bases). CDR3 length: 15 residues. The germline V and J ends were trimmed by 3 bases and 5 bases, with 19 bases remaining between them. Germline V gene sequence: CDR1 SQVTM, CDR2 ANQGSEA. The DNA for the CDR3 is TGCAGCGTTGAGTTGAATGGGCAGGGCCGGGAGACCCAGTACTTC. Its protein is CSVELNGQGRETQYF. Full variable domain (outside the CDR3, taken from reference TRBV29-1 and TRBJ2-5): SAVISQKPSRDICQRGTSLTIQCQVDSQVTMMFWYRQQPGQSLTLIATANQGSEATYESGFVIDKFPISRPNLTFSTLTVSNMSPEDSSIYLCSVELNGQGRETQYFGPGTRLLVL.

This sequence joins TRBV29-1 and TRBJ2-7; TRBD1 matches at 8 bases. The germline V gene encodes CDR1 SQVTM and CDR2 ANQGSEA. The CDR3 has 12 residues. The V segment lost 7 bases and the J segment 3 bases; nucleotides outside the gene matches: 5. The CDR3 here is CSAGQGDYEQYF. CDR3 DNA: TGCAGCGCAGGACAGGGAGACTACGAGCAGTACTTC.